A single sample gave rise to the 14 T cell receptor beta chains below, sequenced in a study of CD8+CD57+ T cells in acquired aplastic anemia (dated by TCRdb to 2017 to 2018). Sequencing instrument: Illumina HiSeq 2000. Genomic DNA was used as template for profiling of TCR beta VDJ combinations and CDR3 sequences. TCRdb reprocessing: public reads trimmed at Q25 with fastp, clones called with MiXCR, in-frame beta chains kept. CDR3 protein sequences are deduplicated, and each keeps its most common genes and DNA. The sample table records tens of thousands of distinct CDR3 sequences; about 70% of these occur just once. The ten most abundant clones make up 70% to 90% of the sample. The patients picked for sequencing were ones in whom flow cytometry had shown an expansion of CD8+CD57+ cells. Specimen: sorted CD4+, CD8+, or CD8+CD57+ T cells (not recorded which) from PBMCs. These receptor sequences come from a human donor with aplastic anemia.

Remarks on this clonotype: A much larger clone lies one base from this, so it may be a read error. J is TRBJ2-5 and V is TRBV15, with 10 bases that match TRBD2. The germline gives CDR1 LNHNV, CDR2 YYDKDF (reference sequence). The ends lost 3 bases at V and 5 bases at J; junction bases unmatched: 9. The CDR3 covers 16 residues. The CDR3 here is CATSSATSGTEETQYF. For the CDR3, the DNA is TGTGCCACCAGCAGCGCCACTAGCGGGACGGAGGAGACCCAGTACTTC.

The chain has TRBV19 and TRBJ2-7, with TRBD1 matching over 8 bases. This CDR3 contains 12 residues. Germline V CDR1 and CDR2: LNHDA, SQIVND (reference sequence). V was pared by 3 bases and J by 6 bases, with 1 base of the junction left unmatched. The CDR3 DNA sequence: TGTGCCAGTAGTATCGGACAGGGCGAGCAGTACTTC. Protein sequence: CASSIGQGEQYF.

The J gene is TRBJ1-5, the V gene TRBV24-1; no firm D call. This CDR3 spans 13 amino acids. V dropped 9 bases and J dropped 4 bases, with 12 bases sitting between them. Germline values: CDR1 KGHDR, CDR2 SFDVKD. Here the CDR3 reads CATQRNGNQPQHF. The DNA for the CDR3 is TGTGCCACCCAACGAAATGGGAATCAGCCCCAGCATTTT.

The chain recombines TRBV29-1 with TRBJ2-1, with D hard to call. Between the trimmed V and J ends, which lost 6 bases and 1 base, there was a span of 13 bases. In germline, CDR1 is SQVTM, CDR2 ANQGSEA. This CDR3 has 14 amino acids. For the CDR3, the DNA is TGCAGCGTAGGAAACTCGCCATCCTACAATGAGCAGTTCTTC. This sequence encodes CSVGNSPSYNEQFF.

The chain uses TRBV13 and TRBJ1-1; D ambiguous. Germline V lookup: CDR1 PRHDT, CDR2 FYEKMQ (reference sequence). With 6 bases removed from V and 3 bases from J, the gap between germline ends came to 5 bases. The CDR3 contains 11 residues. The CDR3 sequence: CASSYDTEAFF. DNA of the CDR3: TGTGCCAGCAGTTACGACACTGAAGCTTTCTTT.

The chain carries TRBV20-1 and TRBJ1-6; D gene uncertain. This CDR3 contains 14 residues. Trimming cost V 0 bases and J 1 base, with 4 bases left between them. CDR1 and CDR2 (germline): DFQATT, SNEGSKA (reference sequence). The CDR3 DNA is TGCAGTGCTAGAGACGGGTCCTATAATTCACCCCTCCACTTT. It translates to CSARDGSYNSPLHF.

CDR3 amino acids: CASSAGGYMETQYF. CDR3 DNA: TGTGCCAGCAGCGCGGGGGGGTACATGGAGACCCAGTACTTC. The rearrangement links TRBV9 to TRBJ2-5, with 8 bases fitting TRBD2. Looked up from germline, CDR1 is SGDLS and CDR2 is YYNGEE. CDR3 length: 14 residues. Losses at the gene ends were 3 bases for V and 5 bases for J; bases not matched to a gene: 6.

The chain uses TRBV9 and TRBJ1-1, with D perhaps TRBD1 (5 bases). Trimming stripped 3 bases from V and 5 bases from J, with 11 bases between. From germline, CDR1 is SGDLS and CDR2 YYNGEE. The CDR3 sequence is 13 residues long. CDR3 sequence reads: CASSAPGKTEAFF. The CDR3 DNA follows: TGTGCCAGCAGCGCCCCAGGGAAAACTGAAGCTTTCTTT. Full variable domain (outside the CDR3, taken from reference TRBV9 and TRBJ1-1): DSGVTQTPKHLITATGQRVTLRCSPRSGDLSVYWYQQSLDQGLQFLIQYYNGEERAKGNILERFSAQQFPDLHSELNLSSLELGDSALYFCASSAPGKTEAFFGQGTRLTVV.

The chain carries TRBV25-1 and TRBJ2-5; 11 bases align to TRBD1. The CDR3 contains 15 residues. Germline CDR1 and CDR2: MGHDK and SYGVNS. Trimming took 4 bases from V and 5 from J; bases not matched to a gene: 6. CDR3 sequence reads: CASSAGTGGRETQYF. DNA for the CDR3: TGTGCCAGCAGTGCCGGGACAGGGGGGAGGGAGACCCAGTACTTC.

Note on this clonotype: Compared with germline, one end of the junction differs, possibly owing to a read error. This chain joins TRBV10-2 and TRBJ2-3; possibly TRBD1 for D (5 bases). The CDR3 has 15 amino acids. Germline V CDR1 and CDR2: WSHSY, SAAADI. The CDR3 DNA reads TGCGCCAGCAGTGCGGGTACCTTTAGCACAGGTACGCAGTATTTT. This gives the protein CASSAGTFSTGTQYF.

Many counts were recorded for this clonotype. The rearrangement joins TRBV7-2 to TRBJ2-5; no definite D call. The germline CDR1 and CDR2 sequences are SGHTA and FQGNSA. This CDR3 is built from 15 residues. V was trimmed by 5 bases and J by 0 bases, leaving 13 bases between them. CDR3: CASSPRQMYQETQYF. In nucleotides, the CDR3 is TGTGCCAGCAGCCCCCGACAAATGTACCAAGAGACCCAGTACTTC.

The rearrangement uses TRBV12-3 or TRBV12-4 and TRBJ2-1; weak D call: TRBD2 (5 bases). Trimming took off 8 bases at V and 10 bases at J, with 12 bases between the two ends. There are 11 residues in the CDR3. The CDR3 loop reads CASLAGLEQFF. CDR3 bases: TGTGCCAGCTTGGCGGGTTTGGAGCAGTTCTTC.

This clonotype was counted ten times or more. The CDR3 sequence is CSARDRWGGSNEQYF. CDR3 bases: TGCAGTGCTAGAGACCGTTGGGGGGGGTCAAACGAGCAGTACTTC. V gene TRBV20-1 combines with J gene TRBJ2-7; 7 bases agree with TRBD2. The CDR3 is made up of 15 amino acids. Trimming at V came to 0 bases and at J to 5 bases, leaving 10 bases not matched to a gene. Germline V gene data show CDR1 as DFQATT and CDR2 as SNEGSKA (reference sequence).

The CDR3 here is CATSRASGVNTEAFF. In DNA, the CDR3 is TGTGCCACCAGCAGAGCAAGCGGCGTGAACACTGAAGCTTTCTTT. The V call is TRBV15, the J call TRBJ1-1; D is unclear. This CDR3 region has 15 residues. Germline V gene data show CDR1 as LNHNV and CDR2 as YYDKDF (reference sequence). V was trimmed by 1 base and J by 0 bases, leaving 9 bases between them.